This paragraph covers one T cell receptor (beta chain) sequence. Its antigen is unknown. The sample is drawn from a study of siplizumab effects on memory and regulatory T cells. General study points: Tracing alloreactive clones into unstimulated subsets worked for only a minor fraction of them. Mappable alloreactive CD4+ clones came from Treg cells roughly 65% of the time on average with siplizumab, against roughly 27% in controls. Siplizumab cultures yielded proliferating Tregs whose suppressive function was not confirmed.

Per sample, approximately 10^5 TCR templates underwent assay. The data were produced by immunoSEQ multiplex PCR, yet TCRdb's version contains in-frame clones alone and is incomplete. The data hold over 70,000 clones, with about 95% observed a single time. Per germline, CDR1 MGHRA and CDR2 YSYEKL. This CDR3 spans 12 amino acids. The V end lost 4 bases, the J end lost 7 bases, and 8 bases lay between the germline ends. The sequence was collected from a human donor in good health. The sample was CD8+ T cells sorted from blood. V usage is TRBV4-1 and J usage is TRBJ2-1; D perhaps matches TRBD2 (6 bases). This chain's CDR3 is CASSPGGNEQFF. CDR3 in DNA: TGCGCCAGCAGCCCTGGGGGGAATGAGCAGTTCTTC.